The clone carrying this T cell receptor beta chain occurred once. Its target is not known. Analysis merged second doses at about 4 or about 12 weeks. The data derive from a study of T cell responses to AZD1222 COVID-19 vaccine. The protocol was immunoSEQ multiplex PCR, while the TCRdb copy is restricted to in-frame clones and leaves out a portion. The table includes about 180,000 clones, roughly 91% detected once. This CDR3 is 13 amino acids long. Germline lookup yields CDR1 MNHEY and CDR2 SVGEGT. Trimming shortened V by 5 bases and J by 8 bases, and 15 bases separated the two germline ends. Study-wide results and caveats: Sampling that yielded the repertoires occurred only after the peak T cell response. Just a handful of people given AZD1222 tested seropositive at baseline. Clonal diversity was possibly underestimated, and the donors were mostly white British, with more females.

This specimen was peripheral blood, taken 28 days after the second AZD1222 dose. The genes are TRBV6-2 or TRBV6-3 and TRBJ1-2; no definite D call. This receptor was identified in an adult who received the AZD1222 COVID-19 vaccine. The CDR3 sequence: CASSMTPAVGYTF. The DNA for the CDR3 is TGTGCCAGCAGTATGACCCCAGCGGTGGGCTACACCTTC.